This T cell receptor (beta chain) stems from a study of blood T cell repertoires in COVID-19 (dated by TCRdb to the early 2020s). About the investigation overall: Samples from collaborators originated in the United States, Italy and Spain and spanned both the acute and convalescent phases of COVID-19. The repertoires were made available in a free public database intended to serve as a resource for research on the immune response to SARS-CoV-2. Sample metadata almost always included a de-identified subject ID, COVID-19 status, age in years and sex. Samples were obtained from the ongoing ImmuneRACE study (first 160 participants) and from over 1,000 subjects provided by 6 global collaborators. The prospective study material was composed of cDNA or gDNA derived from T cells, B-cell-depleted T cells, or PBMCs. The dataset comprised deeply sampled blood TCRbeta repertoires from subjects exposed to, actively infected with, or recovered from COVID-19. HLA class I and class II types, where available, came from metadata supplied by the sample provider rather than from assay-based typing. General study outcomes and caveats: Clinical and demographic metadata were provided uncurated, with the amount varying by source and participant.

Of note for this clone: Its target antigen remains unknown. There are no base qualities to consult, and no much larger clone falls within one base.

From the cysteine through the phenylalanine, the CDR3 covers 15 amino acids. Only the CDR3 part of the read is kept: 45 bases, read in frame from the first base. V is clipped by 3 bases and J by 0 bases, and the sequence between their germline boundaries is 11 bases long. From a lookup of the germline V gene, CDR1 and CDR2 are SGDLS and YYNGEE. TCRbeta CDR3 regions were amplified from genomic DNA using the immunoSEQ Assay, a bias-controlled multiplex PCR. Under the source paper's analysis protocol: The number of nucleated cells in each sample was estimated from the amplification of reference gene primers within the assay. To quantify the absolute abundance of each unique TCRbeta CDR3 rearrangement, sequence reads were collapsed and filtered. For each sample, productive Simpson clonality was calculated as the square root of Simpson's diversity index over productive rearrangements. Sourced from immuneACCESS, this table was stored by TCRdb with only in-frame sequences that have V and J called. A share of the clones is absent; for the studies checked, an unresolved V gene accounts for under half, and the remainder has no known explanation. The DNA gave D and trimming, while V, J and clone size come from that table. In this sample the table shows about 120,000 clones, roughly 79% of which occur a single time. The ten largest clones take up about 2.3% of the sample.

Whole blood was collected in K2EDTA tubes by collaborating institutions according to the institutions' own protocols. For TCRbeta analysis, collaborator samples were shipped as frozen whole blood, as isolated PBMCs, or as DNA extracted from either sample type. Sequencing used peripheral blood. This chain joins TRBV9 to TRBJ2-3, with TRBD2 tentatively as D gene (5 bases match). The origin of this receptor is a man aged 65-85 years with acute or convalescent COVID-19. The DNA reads TGTGCCAGCAGCGGAGCGGCCCAAAGCACAGATACGCAGTATTTT. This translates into CASSGAAQSTDTQYF.